This T cell receptor beta chain was recorded in a study of blood T cell repertoires in COVID-19. Study details: The cDNA or gDNA used as material had been derived from T cells, B-cell-depleted T cells, or PBMCs.

This CDR3 is 13 amino acids long. From germline, CDR1 is MNHEY and CDR2 SMNVEV (reference sequence). V was clipped by 3 bases and J by 2 bases; unmatched bases: 1. How the authors handled the data: Estimation of nucleated cell counts relied on the amplification of reference gene primers. The repertoire was sequenced with immunoSEQ multiplex PCR; TCRdb's copy has only in-frame clones and lacks some. The V and J calls and clone size are taken from that table; D and trimming were inferred from the DNA. The sample contains approximately 280,000 clones, just under 90% of which appear only once. V is TRBV27 and J is TRBJ2-7; TRBD1 matches 7 bases. This receptor was obtained from a woman aged 60 to 75 who had recovered from COVID-19. The sample consisted of PBMCs or T cells enriched from blood (not recorded which). The CDR3 here is CASSLGQTYEQYF. CDR3 sequence (DNA): TGTGCCAGCAGTTTGGGACAGACCTACGAGCAGTACTTC.